The 12 T cell receptor beta chains reported below all come from one sample, sequenced in a study of T cell changes during pregnancy in multiple sclerosis. Libraries were prepared by immunoSEQ multiplex PCR; TCRdb keeps only in-frame clonotypes and omits some of them. The table shows roughly 80,000 clones, with roughly 91% occurring only once. The material sequenced was peripheral blood, taken after pregnancy. Every receptor here comes from a female donor in good health, enrolled as a control in a pregnancy study.

The chain couples TRBV5-4 to TRBJ1-2, with 9 bases that match TRBD1. The CDR3 totals 15 residues. Per germline, CDR1 SGHNT and CDR2 YYREEE (reference sequence). Trimming cost V 4 bases and J 5 bases; bases outside gene matches: 9. The CDR3 sequence is CASSGWDRVRYGYTF. CDR3 sequence (DNA): TGTGCCAGCAGCGGATGGGACAGGGTCCGTTATGGCTACACCTTC.

The chain joins TRBV5-1 to TRBJ2-3, with unresolved D. The ends were cut back, 0 bases at V and 0 bases at J, with 8 bases in the middle. The CDR3 runs to 15 residues. Germline assignment: CDR1 SGHRS and CDR2 YFSETQ. Written as DNA, the CDR3 is TGCGCCAGCAGCTTGGACGGAGCTAGCACAGATACGCAGTATTTT. Translating gives CASSLDGASTDTQYF. Looking up the rest from reference TRBV5-1 and TRBJ2-3 gives the full variable domain: KAGVTQTPRYLIKTRGQQVTLSCSPISGHRSVSWYQQTPGQGLQFLFEYFSETQRNKGNFPGRFSGRQFSNSRSEMNVSTLELGDSALYLCASSLDGASTDTQYFGPGTRLTVL.

This chain joins TRBV28 and TRBJ2-7; 8 bases fit TRBD1. The V gene's germline CDR1 is MDHEN and CDR2 SYDVKM. The CDR3 sequence is 15 residues long. J lost 0 bases, V lost 5 bases, and 6 bases had no gene match. The CDR3 DNA reads as TGTGCCAGCAGTGCAGGGGGCGCAGCCTCCTACGAGCAGTACTTC. Amino acids: CASSAGGAASYEQYF.

The chain recombines TRBV6-1 with TRBJ1-5; 7 positions match TRBD1. V trimming: 3 bases; J trimming: 9 bases; junction bases outside the gene matches: 8. CDR1 MNHNS and CDR2 SASEGT come from the germline V gene. The CDR3 loop spans 14 amino acids. The CDR3 DNA follows: TGTGCCAGCAGTGATAGTACAGGGGAATGGCCCCAGCATTTT. Its protein is CASSDSTGEWPQHF.

CDR3 coding DNA: TGTGCCAGCACCGGGACAGGGGGCAGGTATGGCTACACCTTC. Its translation: CASTGTGGRYGYTF. This chain links TRBV5-8 with TRBJ1-2, with 12 nucleotides matching TRBD1. The V segment lost 6 bases and the J segment 5 bases; nucleotides outside the gene matches: 5. The CDR3 covers 14 residues. Germline assignment: CDR1 SGHTS and CDR2 YDEGEE.

This chain uses TRBV2 with TRBJ2-7; TRBD2 aligns across 8 bases. J was trimmed by 3 bases and V by 6 bases; bases with no gene match: 19. Germline assignment: CDR1 SNHLY and CDR2 FYNNEI. There are 18 residues in the CDR3. CDR3 nucleotide sequence: TGTGCCAGCAGGAGGGGCAGGGCACTACGTAGCGGGAACTACGAGCAGTACTTC. This codes for CASRRGRALRSGNYEQYF. Filled out from reference TRBV2 and TRBJ2-7, the complete variable domain reads EPEVTQTPSHQVTQMGQEVILRCVPISNHLYFYWYRQILGQKVEFLVSFYNNEISEKSEIFDDQFSVERPDGSNFTLKIRSTKLEDSAMYFCASRRGRALRSGNYEQYFGPGTRLTVT.

On this clone itself: The junction and the germline gene differ at one end; a read error may be behind it. The CDR3: CASSSSGQETQYF. CDR3 DNA sequence: TGTGCTAGCAGCTCTAGCGGCCAAGAGACCCAGTACTTC. The chain recombines TRBV7-7 with TRBJ2-5, with TRBD2 matching over 7 bases. The V gene's germline CDR1 is SSHAT and CDR2 FNYEAQ (reference sequence). The CDR3 spans 13 residues.

Remarks on this clone: An end of the junction differs from the germline gene, which may be a read error. The chain combines TRBV5-4 with TRBJ2-5; 8 bases map to TRBD2. This CDR3 has 15 amino acids. Germline lookup yields CDR1 SGHNT and CDR2 YYREEE (reference sequence). The DNA for the CDR3 is TGCGCCAGCAGCCCCGCCCGGGGGGGTAGAGAGACCCAGTACTTC. It specifies CASSPARGGRETQYF.

This chain links TRBV2 with TRBJ1-5; the match to TRBD1 covers 7 bases. The CDR3 spans 15 residues. Germline CDR1 is SNHLY and CDR2 is FYNNEI. With 6 bases clipped from V and 4 bases from J, the junction kept 9 bases outside the gene matches. The CDR3: CASRYVGTANQPQHF. DNA for the CDR3: TGTGCCAGCAGGTACGTCGGGACAGCAAATCAGCCCCAGCATTTT.

In DNA form, the CDR3 reads TGTGCCAGTAGCGCCGGGACTAGGGGTGAGCAGTACTTC. Protein sequence: CASSAGTRGEQYF. The chain has TRBV19 and TRBJ2-7; TRBD2 aligns across 8 bases. The V gene end was trimmed by 6 bases and the J gene end by 7 bases; junction bases not matched to a gene: 8. This CDR3 has 13 residues. The V gene's germline CDR1 is LNHDA and CDR2 SQIVND (reference sequence).

This clone has just a few counts. The gene calls are TRBV9 and TRBJ1-4; 9 nucleotides align to TRBD1. Germline loops: CDR1 SGDLS, CDR2 YYNGEE. The CDR3 extends over 14 amino acids. After removal of 4 bases from V and 8 bases from J, the junction contained 6 bases not matched to a gene. CDR3 coding DNA: TGTGCCAGCAGCTCGGGACAGGGCGGCGAAAAACTGTTTTTT. Translating it yields CASSSGQGGEKLFF.

This clone was recorded once. CDR3 region: CSAQQGDSNQPQHF. CDR3 sequence (DNA): TGCAGCGCACAACAGGGGGATAGCAATCAGCCCCAGCATTTT. The chain carries TRBV29-1 and TRBJ1-5, with 8 bases that match TRBD1. From germline, CDR1 is SQVTM and CDR2 ANQGSEA. The V segment lost 7 bases and the J segment 0 bases; nucleotides outside the gene matches: 5. The CDR3 consists of 14 residues.